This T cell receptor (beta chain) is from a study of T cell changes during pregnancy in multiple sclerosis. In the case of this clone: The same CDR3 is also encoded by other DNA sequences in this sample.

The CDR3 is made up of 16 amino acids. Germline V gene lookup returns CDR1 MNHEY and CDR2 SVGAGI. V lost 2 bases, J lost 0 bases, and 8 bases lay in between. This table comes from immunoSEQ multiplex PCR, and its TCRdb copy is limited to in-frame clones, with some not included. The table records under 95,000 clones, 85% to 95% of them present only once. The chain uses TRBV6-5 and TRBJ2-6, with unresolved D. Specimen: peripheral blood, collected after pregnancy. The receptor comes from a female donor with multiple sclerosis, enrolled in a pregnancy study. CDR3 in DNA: TGTGCCAGCAGTTACAGGCGGAGCTCTGGGGCCAACGTCCTGACTTTC. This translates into CASSYRRSSGANVLTF.